The sequence of this T cell receptor beta chain was determined in a study of blood T cells in healthy people across ages. For this clonotype: The junction shows a germline mismatch at one end, possibly a read error.

Alongside a J-beta primer mix, a sample-barcoded 5' primer served in a second PCR lasting about 7 to 12 cycles. A single record per CDR3 protein comes from TCRdb applying MiXCR to the 5' RACE reads. The sample includes almost 800,000 distinct CDR3 sequences, about three fifths of them seen just once. This CDR3 has 13 residues. Germline CDR1 MNHEY, CDR2 SVGAGI. This clonotype was sampled from a man aged 30-40 years in good health. The chain joins TRBV6-5 to TRBJ2-5; D uncertain. Material: blood. This CDR3 reads CASSDSDYGTQYF. DNA of the CDR3: TGTGCCAGCAGTGACTCGGATTACGGGACCCAGTACTTC.